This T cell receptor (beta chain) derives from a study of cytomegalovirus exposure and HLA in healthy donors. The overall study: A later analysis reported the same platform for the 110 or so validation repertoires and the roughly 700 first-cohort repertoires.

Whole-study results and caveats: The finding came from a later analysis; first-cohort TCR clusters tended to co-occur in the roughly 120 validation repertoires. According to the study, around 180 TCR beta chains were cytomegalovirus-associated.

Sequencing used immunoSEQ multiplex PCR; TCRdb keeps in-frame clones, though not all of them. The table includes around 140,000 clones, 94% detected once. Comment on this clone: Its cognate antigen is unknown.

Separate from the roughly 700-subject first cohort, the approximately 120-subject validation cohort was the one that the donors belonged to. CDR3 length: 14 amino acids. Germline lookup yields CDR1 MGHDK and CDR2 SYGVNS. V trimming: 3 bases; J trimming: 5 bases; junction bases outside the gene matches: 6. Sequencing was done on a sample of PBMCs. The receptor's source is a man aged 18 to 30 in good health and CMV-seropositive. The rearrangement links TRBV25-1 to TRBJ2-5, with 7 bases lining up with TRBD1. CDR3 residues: CASSDPTGVETQYF. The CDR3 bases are TGTGCCAGCAGTGACCCAACAGGGGTTGAGACCCAGTACTTC.